The clone carrying this T cell receptor (beta chain) was recorded many times. What it recognizes is unknown. The data derive from a study of T cell repertoires in cytomegalovirus infection. In the study overall: A matching HLA type, together with CMV infection, was signaled by public TCR beta signatures.

With 3 bases removed from V and 10 bases from J, the gap between germline ends came to 7 bases. The CDR3 spans 11 residues. Study results and limitations: Summed public TCR beta family frequency identified CMV carriers bearing the relevant HLA.

MiXCR was run by TCRdb on the reads, yielding one entry per CDR3 protein. Of approximately 500,000 distinct CDR3 sequences in the sample, approximately 10% were seen once. This receptor was taken from a human donor in good health (CMV status not recorded). Some clones in this sample may be carry-over from other donors' samples. The sequenced sample consisted of PBMCs. The rearrangement joins TRBV12-3 or TRBV12-4 to TRBJ2-1, with no clear D. The CDR3 protein is CASSFGREQFF. The CDR3 nucleotides are TGTGCCAGCAGTTTCGGAAGGGAGCAGTTCTTC.